This entry lists 15 T cell receptor beta chains sequenced from one sample in a study of PD-L1 blockade in urothelial cancer. Time point given: pretreatment peripheral blood. Sequencing was performed with immunoSEQ multiplex PCR; in TCRdb, only in-frame clones are kept and a portion is missing. The table has about 130,000 clones, approximately 84% seen once. The sequencing here drew on PBMCs, taken around atezolizumab (anti-PD-L1) treatment. The receptors shown here come from a man aged 50 or older with urothelial cancer.

The rearrangement joins TRBV19 to TRBJ1-5; TRBD1 might be the D (5 bases). CDR1 is LNHDA, CDR2 SQIVND, per germline (reference sequence). The germline V and J ends were trimmed by 3 bases and 4 bases, with 13 bases remaining between them. This CDR3 is 15 amino acids long. The CDR3: CASSIRSGGNQPQHF. The DNA of the CDR3 is TGTGCCAGTAGTATTCGCTCTGGGGGGAATCAGCCCCAGCATTTT.

V gene TRBV25-1 combines with J gene TRBJ2-1; TRBD2 aligns across 9 bases. J lost 1 base, V lost 1 base, and 5 bases had no gene match. CDR3 length equals 17 residues. The V gene's germline CDR1 is MGHDK and CDR2 SYGVNS. The CDR3 nucleotides read TGTGCCAGCAGTGAATTTCTTAGCGGGAGATCCTACAATGAGCAGTTCTTC. This gives the protein CASSEFLSGRSYNEQFF. Using reference TRBV25-1 and TRBJ2-1 for the parts outside the CDR3, the full variable domain is EADIYQTPRYLVIGTGKKITLECSQTMGHDKMYWYQQDPGMELHLIHYSYGVNSTEKGDLSSESTVSRIRTEHFPLTLESARPSHTSQYLCASSEFLSGRSYNEQFFGPGTRLTVL.

The chain is built from TRBV30 and TRBJ2-7; 14 nucleotides line up with TRBD2. V was pared by 8 bases and J by 7 bases, with 16 bases of the junction left unmatched. This CDR3 comprises 16 residues. Germline V gene sequence: CDR1 GTSNPN, CDR2 SVGIG (reference sequence). CDR3 protein: CAGNYNRGLAGVEQYF. CDR3 DNA: TGTGCCGGAAACTATAACAGGGGACTAGCGGGAGTTGAGCAGTACTTC.

This sequence joins TRBV28 and TRBJ2-7; 10 nucleotides match TRBD1. The germline V gene encodes CDR1 MDHEN and CDR2 SYDVKM. The CDR3 is 15 amino acids. V gave up 1 base and J gave up 7 bases; unmatched junction bases: 7. CDR3 nucleotides: TGTGCCAGCAGTTTATATGGGACAGGGGTGGGTGAGCAGTACTTC. It specifies CASSLYGTGVGEQYF.

This clone was recorded only once. The V call is TRBV27, the J call TRBJ1-2; D may be TRBD1 (6 bases). The germline V gene has CDR1 MNHEY and CDR2 SMNVEV (reference sequence). This CDR3 has 13 amino acids. The germline V and J ends were trimmed by 8 bases and 0 bases, with 10 bases remaining between them. CDR3 in DNA: TGTGCCAGCGGGACAACCCCTAACTATGGCTACACCTTC. Amino acid sequence: CASGTTPNYGYTF.

V is TRBV5-4 and J is TRBJ2-5; tentative D call: TRBD1 (5 bases). The V end lost 4 bases, the J end lost 4 bases, and 17 bases lay between the germline ends. Germline values: CDR1 SGHNT, CDR2 YYREEE (reference sequence). There are 15 residues in the CDR3. For the CDR3, the DNA is TGTGCCAGCAGCCCGAATCAGGGTAGGGGAGAGACCCAGTACTTC. This gives the protein CASSPNQGRGETQYF.

The chain carries TRBV30 and TRBJ2-3, with 12 bases matching TRBD2. V lost 4 bases to trimming and J lost 4 bases; unmatched junction nucleotides: 9. Germline lookup yields CDR1 GTSNPN and CDR2 SVGIG (reference sequence). The CDR3 is 16 residues long. CDR3 sequence: CAWNSKLAGGPDTQYF. CDR3 nucleotide sequence: TGTGCCTGGAATAGTAAGCTAGCGGGAGGGCCAGATACGCAGTATTTT.

The gene calls are TRBV5-6 and TRBJ2-3; D remains ambiguous. Germline V CDR1 and CDR2: SGHDT, YYEEEE. The CDR3 covers 14 residues. V was pared by 2 bases and J by 5 bases, with 12 bases between. The CDR3 is CASSFFGAQDTQYF. In DNA form, the CDR3 reads TGTGCCAGCAGCTTTTTCGGAGCACAAGATACGCAGTATTTT.

This clone came up a few times. The rearrangement links TRBV19 to TRBJ1-1; D may be TRBD1 (5 bases). Looked up from germline, CDR1 is LNHDA and CDR2 is SQIVND (reference sequence). V was cut by 5 bases and J by 1 base, with 8 bases left in between. CDR3 length: 13 residues. The CDR3 DNA reads TGTGCCAGTAGTCGGGGGAGGAACACTGAAGCTTTCTTT. Its protein product is CASSRGRNTEAFF.

The rearrangement uses TRBV6-6 and TRBJ2-1; the match to TRBD2 covers 7 bases. Germline V gene data show CDR1 as MNHNY and CDR2 as SVGAGI (reference sequence). The CDR3 spans 15 residues. V lost 4 bases and J lost 0; bases outside the gene matches: 3. CDR3 loop: CASSSTSDSYNEQFF. The CDR3, as DNA: TGTGCCAGCAGTTCTACTAGCGACTCCTACAATGAGCAGTTCTTC.

The chain carries TRBV19 and TRBJ2-7; D perhaps matches TRBD2 (7 bases). Germline V gene lookup returns CDR1 LNHDA and CDR2 SQIVND (reference sequence). The germline V and J ends were trimmed by 6 bases and 2 bases, with 23 bases remaining between them. This CDR3 is built from 17 residues. CDR3 DNA: TGTGCCAGTAGCCCTCGGCCAGTGGGGGGGGCCGCCTACGAGCAGTACTTC. Translation: CASSPRPVGGAAYEQYF.

This clone was detected only once. This chain joins TRBV10-3 and TRBJ1-1, with D possibly matching TRBD1 (6 bases). V lost 0 bases to trimming and J lost 1 base, with 9 bases between them. The germline gives CDR1 ENHRY, CDR2 SYGVKD. The CDR3 loop spans 15 amino acids. The DNA of the CDR3 is TGTGCCATCAGTGAGTCAGGACAGTCGAACACTGAAGCTTTCTTT. As protein: CAISESGQSNTEAFF.

This CDR3 reads CASSLRNRGETQYF. The CDR3 nucleotides read TGTGCCAGCAGTTTGCGGAATAGGGGTGAGACCCAGTACTTC. The chain carries TRBV28 and TRBJ2-5; weak D call: TRBD1 (5 bases). Per the germline V gene, CDR1 is MDHEN and CDR2 is SYDVKM. V lost 3 bases and J lost 5, with 13 bases in between. There are 14 residues in the CDR3.

This chain connects TRBV11-2 to TRBJ2-5; D is uncertain. This CDR3 comprises 13 residues. V shed 8 bases and J shed 5 bases, with 15 bases lying between them. Looked up from germline, CDR1 is SGHAT and CDR2 is FQNNGV. DNA for the CDR3: TGTGCCAGCTCGGTTATTTCTTCGGAGACCCAGTACTTC. Amino acids: CASSVISSETQYF. Full variable domain (outside the CDR3, taken from reference TRBV11-2 and TRBJ2-5): EAGVAQSPRYKIIEKRQSVAFWCNPISGHATLYWYQQILGQGPKLLIQFQNNGVVDDSQLPKDRFSAERLKGVDSTLKIQPAKLEDSAVYLCASSVISSETQYFGPGTRLLVL.

This chain connects TRBV6-6 to TRBJ2-1; 10 bases are a match to TRBD1. Trimming at V came to 2 bases and at J to 8 bases, leaving 9 bases not matched to a gene. CDR3 length equals 16 residues. Looked up from germline, CDR1 is MNHNY and CDR2 is SVGAGI (reference sequence). The CDR3 protein is CASSYPTGGAYDEQFF. CDR3 DNA: TGTGCCAGCAGTTACCCGACAGGGGGCGCTTACGATGAGCAGTTCTTC.